This TCR beta chain originates from a study of regulatory T cells in long-lasting Graves disease. Arm-PCR of CDR3 regions with iRepertoire HTBI primers generated TCR beta libraries. As originally analysed: Among the samples, 62 TRBV and 14 TRBJ segments were identified. TCRdb re-analysed the multiplex PCR reads in MiXCR, keeping a single row per CDR3 protein. These V and J calls derive from TCRdb rather than the authors' analysis. The profile covers hundreds of thousands of distinct CDR3 sequences, with approximately 31% appearing a single time and 40% to 50% taken by the ten largest. This CDR3 has 16 amino acids. The germline V gene has CDR1 MDHEN and CDR2 SYDVKM. V lost 6 bases to trimming and J lost 2 bases, with 19 bases between them. This clonotype occurred a few times. The time point here: persistent/refractory GD, antithyroid drugs over 5 years with positive TRAb. Researchers made the TCR library from RNA that was extracted from PBMCs. Roughly 9.8 milliliters of peripheral blood went into EDTA tubes.

The sequences come from peripheral blood mononuclear cells (PBMCs), collected when the disease was refractory, from a patient treated with antithyroid drugs. This rearrangement joins TRBV28 to TRBJ2-5; D remains unclear. The receptor comes from a female donor with Graves disease. The CDR3 spells CASSFGRTLRQETQYF. DNA of the CDR3: TGTGCCAGCAGCTTCGGCAGGACCCTGAGACAAGAGACCCAGTACTTC.